This T cell receptor (beta chain) was retrieved from a study of T-cell memory formation after mild COVID-19. Study-level findings and limits: Whereas later expanders leaned CD4+, clones contracting day 15 to 85 showed a balanced CD4/CD8 makeup. Detection of some responders pre-infection suggested pre-existing cross-reactive memory T cells participated.

One entry per CDR3 protein results from TCRdb running MiXCR on the 5' RACE reads. The sample lists 270,000 or so distinct CDR3 sequences, 16% seen once, with roughly a fifth in the top ten. Per the germline V gene, CDR1 is SGHRS and CDR2 is YFSETQ. The CDR3 contains 13 residues. V lost 4 bases and J 10 bases, leaving 14 bases between the germline ends. This clonotype was counted a few times. Its cognate antigen is unknown. The chain joins TRBV5-1 to TRBJ1-4, with D possibly being TRBD1 (5 bases). Sequenced sample: PBMCs or a T cell subset sorted from them (not recorded which). The clonotype was recovered from a man between 18 and 35 years old who had mild COVID-19 (a few samples of this study predate the infection). Cell type and time point are not known. CDR3 amino acids: CASSLGDEGKLFF. CDR3 sequence (DNA): TGCGCCAGCAGCCTCGGGGACGAGGGAAAACTGTTTTTT.